These 28 T cell receptor beta chains originate from one sample sequenced in a study of blood T cell repertoires in COVID-19. The assay was immunoSEQ multiplex PCR, and TCRdb's table has in-frame clones only and misses some. Of around 200,000 clones in the sample, 90% are singletons; the top ten hold approximately 1.1%. The sample comprised PBMCs or T cells enriched from blood (not recorded which). Every receptor here comes from a man younger than 45 who had recovered from COVID-19.

The V call is TRBV9, the J call TRBJ2-2, with D possibly being TRBD1 (6 bases). The germline V and J ends were trimmed by 4 bases and 3 bases, with 13 bases remaining between them. This CDR3 region has 15 residues. Germline V gene data show CDR1 as SGDLS and CDR2 as YYNGEE. This CDR3 is CASSSQHRDTGELFF. The CDR3 DNA reads TGTGCCAGCAGCTCCCAGCACAGGGACACCGGGGAGCTGTTTTTT.

The J gene is TRBJ2-1, the V gene TRBV7-8, with TRBD2 identical over 8 bases. Trimming cost V 4 bases and J 2 bases; bases outside gene matches: 7. This CDR3 has 16 residues. The V gene's germline CDR1 is SGHVS and CDR2 FQNEAQ. The CDR3 DNA sequence: TGTGCCAGCAGCTCGCCTGGCGGGGGGACCTACAATGAGCAGTTCTTC. It specifies CASSSPGGGTYNEQFF. Looking up the rest from reference TRBV7-8 and TRBJ2-1 gives the full variable domain: GAGVSQSPRYKVAKRGQDVALRCDPISGHVSLFWYQQALGQGPEFLTYFQNEAQLDKSGLPSDRFFAERPEGSVSTLKIQRTQQEDSAVYLCASSSPGGGTYNEQFFGPGTRLTVL.

This chain joins TRBV6-1 and TRBJ2-5; 12 positions match TRBD2. V shed 4 bases and J 7 bases; nucleotides not matched to a gene: 10. The CDR3 is 16 residues long. The germline V gene has CDR1 MNHNS and CDR2 SASEGT. The chain's CDR3 is CASSGGTSGPLGTQYF. The CDR3 nucleotides are TGTGCCAGCAGTGGCGGGACTAGCGGGCCACTGGGGACCCAGTACTTC.

The chain's CDR3 is CASSQVTGTLNYGYTF. Here the CDR3 DNA reads TGTGCCAGCAGCCAAGTGACGGGAACTTTGAACTATGGCTACACCTTC. The chain has TRBV4-2 and TRBJ1-2; D gene uncertain. The germline V gene encodes CDR1 LGHNA and CDR2 YNFKEQ. V dropped 1 base and J dropped 2 bases, with 14 bases sitting between them. The CDR3 is made up of 16 amino acids.

J is TRBJ1-5 and V is TRBV7-9; no clear D gene. CDR3 length: 14 residues. Trimming took off 5 bases at V and 0 bases at J, with 8 bases between the two ends. CDR1 and CDR2 (germline): SEHNR, FQNEAQ (reference sequence). The DNA of the CDR3 is TGTGCCAGCAGCCTCAGTTTTAGCAATCAGCCCCAGCATTTT. This gives the protein CASSLSFSNQPQHF.

V usage is TRBV5-4 and J usage is TRBJ2-1; the match to TRBD2 covers 7 bases. The CDR3 has 16 amino acids. Germline CDR1 and CDR2: SGHNT and YYREEE (reference sequence). With 0 bases clipped from V and 1 base from J, the junction kept 4 bases outside the gene matches. The CDR3 loop reads CASSLEPSGSYNEQFF. The DNA for the CDR3 is TGTGCCAGCAGCTTGGAGCCTAGCGGATCCTACAATGAGCAGTTCTTC.

The CDR3 reads CATNPEGSPYNEQFF. In nucleotides, the CDR3 is TGTGCCACTAACCCGGAGGGCAGCCCGTACAATGAGCAGTTCTTC. The genes are TRBV9 and TRBJ2-1; a weak D match, TRBD2 (6 bases). CDR3 length: 15 residues. Trimming took off 9 bases at V and 4 bases at J, with 20 bases between the two ends. Germline values: CDR1 SGDLS, CDR2 YYNGEE.

This clone appeared a single time. V usage is TRBV28 and J usage is TRBJ2-7; TRBD1 agrees at 9 bases. After removal of 4 bases from V and 6 bases from J, the junction contained 7 bases not matched to a gene. This CDR3 has 14 amino acids. Germline loops: CDR1 MDHEN, CDR2 SYDVKM. The CDR3 sequence is CASSYPGQGTEQYF. The CDR3 coding sequence is TGTGCCAGCAGTTACCCGGGACAGGGAACCGAGCAGTACTTC.

This chain joins TRBV5-1 and TRBJ2-6; perhaps TRBD1 as D (6 bases). V lost 0 bases, J lost 0 bases, and 10 bases lay in between. Per germline, CDR1 SGHRS and CDR2 YFSETQ. This CDR3 has 17 amino acids. The CDR3 nucleotides read TGCGCCAGCAGCTTGGGCCCACAGGGCTCTGGGGCCAACGTCCTGACTTTC. Amino acid sequence: CASSLGPQGSGANVLTF.

This chain uses TRBV7-8 with TRBJ1-4, with D perhaps TRBD1 (6 bases). Trimming left V 7 bases short and J 6 bases short, with 9 bases between. Per germline, CDR1 SGHVS and CDR2 FQNEAQ. This CDR3 has 12 amino acids. For the CDR3, the DNA is TGTGCCAGCACGGCAGGGGATGAAAAACTGTTTTTT. Protein: CASTAGDEKLFF. Together with reference TRBV7-8 and TRBJ1-4, the CDR3 gives the full variable domain: GAGVSQSPRYKVAKRGQDVALRCDPISGHVSLFWYQQALGQGPEFLTYFQNEAQLDKSGLPSDRFFAERPEGSVSTLKIQRTQQEDSAVYLCASTAGDEKLFFGSGTQLSVL.

The rearrangement joins TRBV10-3 to TRBJ1-1; 7 bases are a match to TRBD1. Germline V gives CDR1 ENHRY, CDR2 SYGVKD. CDR3 length: 14 residues. Losses at the gene ends were 6 bases for V and 2 bases for J; bases not matched to a gene: 6. CDR3 bases: TGTGCCATCAGCCCAGGGGGTGAAAACACTGAAGCTTTCTTT. This sequence encodes CAISPGGENTEAFF.

The J gene is TRBJ2-3, the V gene TRBV7-9, with 9 bases identical to TRBD1. The CDR3 has 17 amino acids. The V segment lost 5 bases and the J segment 6 bases; nucleotides outside the gene matches: 15. Germline V gene sequence: CDR1 SEHNR, CDR2 FQNEAQ (reference sequence). CDR3 DNA sequence: TGTGCCAGCAGCGCCCTGTTGGGACAGGGTAATACGGATACGCAGTATTTT. This gives the protein CASSALLGQGNTDTQYF.

The gene calls are TRBV12-3 or TRBV12-4 and TRBJ2-5; 10 nucleotides align to TRBD2. The CDR3 runs 13 residues. V was clipped by 6 bases and J by 4 bases; unmatched bases: 2. The CDR3 DNA is TGTGCCAGCAGAGCTAGCGGGGGAGAGACCCAGTACTTC. Its translation is CASRASGGETQYF.

The rearrangement uses TRBV6-5 and TRBJ1-1; tentative D call: TRBD1 (5 bases). The germline CDR1 and CDR2 sequences are MNHEY and SVGAGI. This CDR3 spans 15 amino acids. Trimming took off 1 base at V and 4 bases at J, with 13 bases between the two ends. The CDR3 DNA reads TGTGCCAGCAGTTACTTGAGGGGAGGAGGCACTGAAGCTTTCTTT. This sequence encodes CASSYLRGGGTEAFF.

This clone was observed a single time. The rearrangement links TRBV4-1 to TRBJ2-7; weak D call: TRBD2 (6 bases). Germline V CDR1 and CDR2: MGHRA, YSYEKL. This CDR3 is 15 amino acids long. With 4 bases removed from V and 0 bases from J, the gap between germline ends came to 13 bases. The CDR3 DNA is TGCGCCAGCAGCCCCGGGACTTTTACCTCCTACGAGCAGTACTTC. This encodes CASSPGTFTSYEQYF.

The chain has TRBV10-3 and TRBJ2-3, with 13 positions matching TRBD2. Germline CDR1 is ENHRY and CDR2 is SYGVKD. Germline trimming cut 3 bases from V and 2 bases from J; bases unmatched to any gene: 14. The CDR3 has 20 residues. The CDR3 region has the DNA TGTGCCATCAGTGACTCCCGACTAGCGGGGGGCCAAAAAACCACAGATACGCAGTATTTT. Translating gives CAISDSRLAGGQKTTDTQYF.

The chain links TRBV3-1 (or the pseudogene TRBV3-2) to TRBJ1-2; D unresolved. This CDR3 spans 14 amino acids. The germline gives CDR1 LGHDT, CDR2 YNNKEL (reference sequence). V gave up 0 bases and J gave up 4 bases, with 9 bases separating them. CDR3 sequence: CASSQEMVGYGYTF. The CDR3, as DNA: TGTGCCAGCAGCCAAGAGATGGTCGGCTATGGCTACACCTTC.

The rearrangement links TRBV14 to TRBJ2-7; D perhaps matches TRBD2 (5 bases). Trimming cost V 1 base and J 6 bases, with 7 bases left between them. Germline values: CDR1 SGHDN, CDR2 FVKESK. The CDR3 extends over 12 amino acids. The CDR3 region is CASSQGGIEQYF. CDR3 DNA sequence: TGTGCCAGCAGCCAAGGAGGGATCGAGCAGTACTTC.

The CDR3 nucleotides are TGCAGCGTTGGGGGACGGGAGATCGCAGATACGCAGTATTTT. Residues: CSVGGREIADTQYF. The genes are TRBV29-1 and TRBJ2-3, with D maybe TRBD2 (6 bases). The CDR3 loop spans 14 amino acids. The V end lost 4 bases, the J end lost 4 bases, and 15 bases lay between the germline ends. Germline V gene data show CDR1 as SQVTM and CDR2 as ANQGSEA.

The gene calls are TRBV6-5 and TRBJ2-7; D call uncertain. Looked up from germline, CDR1 is MNHEY and CDR2 is SVGAGI. The CDR3 is 15 residues long. Trimming took 6 bases from V and 0 from J, leaving 15 bases between them. The CDR3 region has the DNA TGTGCCAGCAGCTACCAAATGTCTAACTCCTACGAGCAGTACTTC. It codes for CASSYQMSNSYEQYF.

The CDR3 is CASSVTSGTSYNEQFF. The CDR3 region has the DNA TGCGCCAGCAGTGTGACTAGCGGGACCTCCTACAATGAGCAGTTCTTC. The V and J genes are TRBV10-1 and TRBJ2-1, with 11 bases fitting TRBD2. The germline CDR1 and CDR2 sequences are WNHNN and SYGVQD (reference sequence). This CDR3 has 16 residues. V lost 4 bases and J lost 0; bases outside the gene matches: 2.

V gene TRBV14 combines with J gene TRBJ2-3; TRBD2 might be the D (6 bases). The germline CDR1 and CDR2 sequences are SGHDN and FVKESK. Trimming removed 1 base from V and 8 bases from J, with 13 bases in between. This CDR3 comprises 14 residues. The CDR3 nucleotides read TGTGCCAGCAGCCAAGTTTCGGGGGAAGCTACGCAGTATTTT. Its protein product is CASSQVSGEATQYF.

The rearrangement uses TRBV4-1 and TRBJ2-6; D is ambiguous. This CDR3 contains 16 residues. Germline CDR1 is MGHRA and CDR2 is YSYEKL. Trimming removed 1 base from V and 0 bases from J, with 7 bases in between. CDR3 sequence reads: CASSQAFSSGANVLTF. CDR3 sequence (DNA): TGCGCCAGCAGCCAAGCTTTCTCCTCTGGGGCCAACGTCCTGACTTTC.

The sample holds one count of this clone. The chain has TRBV30 and TRBJ1-5, with D possibly TRBD1 on 6 matching bases. This CDR3 comprises 17 residues. Deletions cut 0 bases from V and 3 bases from J, with 18 bases between. Germline V gives CDR1 GTSNPN, CDR2 SVGIG (reference sequence). CDR3 sequence (DNA): TGTGCCTGGAGTGTAATAGGAATAGGGGGGGCCAATCAGCCCCAGCATTTT. Translating gives CAWSVIGIGGANQPQHF. Together with reference TRBV30 and TRBJ1-5, the CDR3 gives the full variable domain: SQTIHQWPATLVQPVGSPLSLECTVEGTSNPNLYWYRQAAGRGLQLLFYSVGIGQISSEVPQNLSASRPQDRQFILSSKKLLLSDSGFYLCAWSVIGIGGANQPQHFGDGTRLSIL.

The chain has TRBV18 and TRBJ1-2; D perhaps matches TRBD1 (5 bases). The CDR3 has 14 amino acids. The V gene's germline CDR1 is KGHSH and CDR2 LQKENI. V was shortened by 3 bases and J by 2 bases, with 10 bases between the two germline ends. CDR3 sequence: CASSPGTDNYGYTF. CDR3 bases: TGTGCCAGCTCACCTGGGACTGACAACTATGGCTACACCTTC.

The CDR3: CASSLRLAGNLEPNEQFF. The CDR3 nucleotides read TGTGCCAGCAGCTTACGACTAGCGGGAAATCTAGAACCCAATGAGCAGTTCTTC. The rearrangement links TRBV5-7 to TRBJ2-1, with TRBD2 matching 11 bases. TRBV5-7 carries the ORF label, with uncertain function. CDR3 length: 18 amino acids. The junction had 13 bases not matched to a gene; V was cut back by 2 bases and J by 6 bases.

This chain uses TRBV6-2 or TRBV6-3 with TRBJ2-1; unclear D gene. Germline CDR1 and CDR2: MNHEY and SVGEGT. Trimming took 2 bases from V and 0 from J, leaving 11 bases between them. This CDR3 contains 16 residues. CDR3 DNA: TGTGCCAGCAGTTACGGCAGGCCCAGCTCCTACAATGAGCAGTTCTTC. Residues: CASSYGRPSSYNEQFF.

V and J are TRBV11-2 and TRBJ2-7; TRBD1 aligns across 7 bases. V shed 6 bases and J 3 bases; nucleotides not matched to a gene: 5. CDR1 is SGHAT and CDR2 is FQNNGV in the germline V gene. The CDR3 is 13 amino acids. The CDR3 protein is CASSPDRYYEQYF. The CDR3, as DNA: TGTGCCAGCAGTCCGGACAGGTACTACGAGCAGTACTTC.